A selection of T cell receptor beta chains follows, all from one sample in a study of blood T cell repertoires in COVID-19. The assay was immunoSEQ multiplex PCR, and TCRdb's table has in-frame clones only and misses some. Among about 250,000 clones, approximately 91% were seen once, and the ten largest hold 2.1%. The sequenced sample was peripheral blood. These receptors all come from a middle-aged woman who had recovered from COVID-19. Both conserved end residues are part of each CDR3. The order of the fields is D gene, clone size, V gene, J gene, CDR3 DNA, CDR3 protein. D genes are given only for firm matches. Clone size is shown for a subset of rows, as once, few, many or a class of expanded clone.

>NA|NA|TRBV2|TRBJ1-2
TGTGCCAGCAAATCTGAGCAAGCAACAGGGCACTATGGCTACACCTTC
CASKSEQATGHYGYTF
>NA|NA|TRBV12-3/TRBV12-4|TRBJ1-2
TGTGCCAGCAGTTCCTTGCCAGGCTATGGCTACACCTTC
CASSSLPGYGYTF
>TRBD1|NA|TRBV5-1|TRBJ2-5
TGCGCCAGCAGCCATGGACAGGGGAGTGTAGGGGAGACCCAGTACTTC
CASSHGQGSVGETQYF
>TRBD1|NA|TRBV28|TRBJ1-4
TGTGCCAGCAGCCTAGGGACAGGGAAACTGTTTTTT
CASSLGTGKLFF
>NA|NA|TRBV27|TRBJ1-5
TGTGCCAGCAGCTCCAGGTTTAGTAGCAATCAGCCCCAGCATTTT
CASSSRFSSNQPQHF
>NA|NA|TRBV27|TRBJ2-2
TGTGCCAGCAGTCCCTGGAGGGTCCGGGCCGGGGAGCTGTTTTTT
CASSPWRVRAGELFF
>TRBD2|NA|TRBV5-6|TRBJ2-5
TGTGCCAGCAGCAGGGGACTAGTAGGGGAGACCCAGTACTTC
CASSRGLVGETQYF
>TRBD2|NA|TRBV2|TRBJ2-7
TGTGCCAGCAGTGCCGGGACTAGCGGCTCCTACGAGCAGTACTTC
CASSAGTSGSYEQYF
>NA|NA|TRBV6-2/TRBV6-3|TRBJ2-3
TGTGCCAGCAGCCCTAGCGAAACAGATACGCAGTATTTT
CASSPSETDTQYF
>TRBD1|NA|TRBV7-2|TRBJ2-3
TGTGCCAGCAGCTTCCGGGACAGGGACACAGATACGCAGTATTTT
CASSFRDRDTDTQYF
>TRBD1|NA|TRBV6-5|TRBJ1-2
TGTGCCAGCAGTTACGGGACAGGGAGCTTATCTGGCTACACCTTC
CASSYGTGSLSGYTF
>TRBD1|few|TRBV19|TRBJ1-2
TGTGCCAGTAGCGTCACAGGGGGCGGTGGTGGCTACACCTTC
CASSVTGGGGGYTF
>NA|NA|TRBV7-8|TRBJ2-5
TGTGCCAGCAGCTTAGAGTTTCGGGGTGGGTCCAAAGAGACCCAGTACTTC
CASSLEFRGGSKETQYF
>TRBD1|NA|TRBV5-1|TRBJ1-2
TGCGCCAGCAGCTTGGAGGGGACAGGGAGCAACTATGGCTACACCTTC
CASSLEGTGSNYGYTF
>NA|NA|TRBV19|TRBJ1-1
TGTGCCAGTAGTATAAGGGGGACGCGGGGGGACACTGAAGCTTTCTTT
CASSIRGTRGDTEAFF
>NA|NA|TRBV6-6|TRBJ1-1
TGTGCCAGCAGTTACCGGAACGGGGACACTGAAGCTTTCTTT
CASSYRNGDTEAFF
>TRBD1|few|TRBV27|TRBJ2-2
TGTGCCAGCAGTGGGGGACAGCTAGGAAGGGAGCTGTTTTTT
CASSGGQLGRELFF
>TRBD2|NA|TRBV7-3|TRBJ2-3
TGTGCCAGCAGCTTAAACTTGGCTAGCGGGGGGGATACGCAGTATTTT
CASSLNLASGGDTQYF
>TRBD2|NA|TRBV7-3|TRBJ2-1
TGTGCCAGCAGCTCGGGACTAGCGGGGTTCAATGAGCAGTTCTTC
CASSSGLAGFNEQFF
>NA|NA|TRBV2|TRBJ1-2
TGTGCCAGCAGCCGGCGTTGGGAGGTCGGAAATGGCTACACCTTC
CASSRRWEVGNGYTF
>TRBD2|once|TRBV5-4|TRBJ2-1
TGTGCCAGCAGCCCCGGGACTAGCGGGCTCTACAATGAGCAGTTCTTC
CASSPGTSGLYNEQFF
>TRBD2|NA|TRBV7-2|TRBJ2-5
TGTGCCAGCAGCTTAGGAGGGGCGGGAGGGGAGACCCAGTACTTC
CASSLGGAGGETQYF
>NA|NA|TRBV11-2|TRBJ1-1
TGTGCCAGCAGCTTCCCCGGGATGGGTAGGCGGTCTGAAGCTTTCTTT
CASSFPGMGRRSEAFF
>NA|NA|TRBV5-1|TRBJ2-1
TGCGCCAGCAGCTTGGTTTTGGGCGCCGTAGTCGATGAGCAGTTCTTC
CASSLVLGAVVDEQFF
>NA|NA|TRBV5-1|TRBJ2-1
TGCGCCAGCAGCTTAGCTAATGAGCAGTTCTTC
CASSLANEQFF
>TRBD1|NA|TRBV30|TRBJ2-1
TGTGCCTGGAGTTGGGACAGGGGGCTCGGTAATGAGCAGTTCTTC
CAWSWDRGLGNEQFF
>NA|NA|TRBV9|TRBJ2-3
TGTGCCAGCAGCCCTCAGGTTGTGCTAGCAGGCGATACGCAGTATTTT
CASSPQVVLAGDTQYF
>TRBD1|NA|TRBV7-2|TRBJ2-2
TGTGCCAGCAGAATAGGGACAGGGGGCGCGGGCGGGGAGCTGTTTTTT
CASRIGTGGAGGELFF
>NA|NA|TRBV9|TRBJ2-1
TGTGCCAGCAGCGTATCCCAGGGGACGTACAATGAGCAGTTCTTC
CASSVSQGTYNEQFF
>NA|NA|TRBV29-1|TRBJ2-5
TGCAGCGTTGAACCCGTACAGGGTCAAGAGACCCAGTACTTC
CSVEPVQGQETQYF
>NA|NA|TRBV14|TRBJ2-3
TGTGCCAGCGATCCCGGAGGGAATACGCAGTATTTT
CASDPGGNTQYF
>TRBD1|NA|TRBV7-9|TRBJ2-7
TGTGCCAGCACTTCCACAGGGGCAACCTACGAGCAGTACTTC
CASTSTGATYEQYF
>TRBD1|NA|TRBV7-2|TRBJ1-2
TGTGCCAGCAGCAAGACAGGGAACTATGGCTACACCTTC
CASSKTGNYGYTF
>TRBD2|NA|TRBV5-4|TRBJ2-1
TGTGCCAGCAGCTTGGGAGCGGGCGGGAGCTCCTACAATGAGCAGTTCTTC
CASSLGAGGSSYNEQFF
>NA|NA|TRBV19|TRBJ2-1
TGTGCCAGTAGTATGAGAGGACTTGCATCCTACAATGAGCAGTTCTTC
CASSMRGLASYNEQFF
>TRBD2|NA|TRBV2|TRBJ2-1
TGTGCCAGCGAGACGGGGGGGCCCCTATACAATGAGCAGTTCTTC
CASETGGPLYNEQFF
>NA|NA|TRBV19|TRBJ2-5
TGTGCCAGTAGTATCGGCGGTTCTGTGGAGACCCAGTACTTC
CASSIGGSVETQYF
>TRBD1|NA|TRBV5-6|TRBJ2-7
TGTGCCAGCAGCCCTAATTCGGGACAGGGAGACGAGCAGTACTTC
CASSPNSGQGDEQYF
>NA|NA|TRBV3-1/TRBV3-2|TRBJ1-3
TGTGCCAGCAGCACCAACAGGGCATCTGCTGGAAACACCATATATTTT
CASSTNRASAGNTIYF
>NA|NA|TRBV15|TRBJ2-7
TGTGCCACCAGCAGAGGACGGGACTACGAGCAGTACTTC
CATSRGRDYEQYF
>NA|NA|TRBV4-3|TRBJ2-1
TGCGCCAGCAGCCGCCACAAGAATGAGCAGTTCTTC
CASSRHKNEQFF
>TRBD1|NA|TRBV25-1|TRBJ2-5
TGTGCCAGCAGTGACAGGACAGGGATCGGAGAGACCCAGTACTTC
CASSDRTGIGETQYF
>NA|NA|TRBV21-1|TRBJ1-5
TGTGCCAGCCTTTCCCCAACAGGGGGGGCGGAATGGGAGCCCCAGCATTTT
CASLSPTGGAEWEPQHF
>NA|NA|TRBV6-6|TRBJ2-3
TGTGCCAGCAGCGGACAGTCAGATACGCAGTATTTT
CASSGQSDTQYF
>NA|once|TRBV2|TRBJ1-3
TGTGCCAGCAGAGAGGACAGCACATCGTCTGGAAACACCATATATTTT
CASREDSTSSGNTIYF
>NA|NA|TRBV20-1|TRBJ1-2
TGCAGTGCGAAGGGGTATGGCTACACCTTC
CSAKGYGYTF
>TRBD1|NA|TRBV10-1|TRBJ1-2
TGCGCCAGCAGTGAGTGGGACAGGGAAAACTATGGCTACACCTTC
CASSEWDRENYGYTF
>TRBD2|NA|TRBV24-1|TRBJ2-3
TGTGCCACCAGTGCGTGGGGACTAGCGGGGGGCACAGATACGCAGTATTTT
CATSAWGLAGGTDTQYF